In this sample, the clone carrying this TCR beta chain turned up many times. As yet, its antigen is unknown. This entry belongs to a study of T cell repertoires in cytomegalovirus infection. Overall study: CMV infection and matching HLA type were both indicated by public TCR beta signatures. Regarding the study as a whole: Using cumulative public TCR beta family frequency, the authors identified those who carried CMV together with the relevant HLA. Predominance within the ex vivo response was attributable to HLA-C-restricted CMV-specific TCR beta clonotypes.

Trimming removed 3 bases from V and 7 bases from J, with 16 bases in between. The germline V gene encodes CDR1 DFQATT and CDR2 SNEGSKA (reference sequence). This CDR3 contains 14 residues. One entry per CDR3 protein, called by TCRdb with MiXCR from the reads. The table has about 310,000 distinct CDR3 sequences, around a sixth seen once. This TCR was sampled from a human donor in good health (CMV status not recorded). Some clones in this sample may be carry-over from other donors' samples. The sample consisted of PBMCs. The chain combines TRBV20-1 with TRBJ2-1, with D possibly called TRBD1 or TRBD2 (6 bases each). The CDR3 region is CSASDRGRGNEQFF. The CDR3 DNA is TGCAGTGCTAGTGATCGGGGGCGAGGGAATGAGCAGTTCTTC.